The count of the clone carrying this T cell receptor beta chain is one. This entry belongs to a study of cytomegalovirus exposure and HLA in healthy donors. Clones were read by immunoSEQ multiplex PCR, and TCRdb kept only the in-frame ones, dropping some. The sample lists more than 300,000 clones; 86% were seen once. V was clipped by 4 bases and J by 8 bases; unmatched bases: 11. CDR3 length: 15 residues. From germline, CDR1 is MNHEY and CDR2 SMNVEV (reference sequence). The material sequenced was PBMCs. The rearrangement uses TRBV27 and TRBJ1-2, with TRBD1 matching over 9 bases. The sequence was obtained from a woman in her late teens or twenties in good health and CMV-seronegative. For the CDR3, the DNA is TGTGCCAGCAGTTCCCCGGGGACAGGGTTGCTAGGCTACACCTTC. The encoded protein is CASSSPGTGLLGYTF.